The rows below give T cell receptor beta chains drawn from one sample of a study of blood T cells in healthy people across ages. TCRdb itself ran the 5' RACE reads through MiXCR, one entry per CDR3 protein. This table holds about 840,000 distinct CDR3 sequences, approximately 32% found once. These data were also reused for a study on T cells of mothers and their children.

The sequenced sample was blood. All receptors come from a woman in her thirties or forties in good health. The conserved cysteine and the conserved F or W are not part of the CDR3 here.

CDR3aa: SARGTSGGRTIKADTQY; j_gene: TRBJ2-3; v_gene: TRBV20-1
CDR3aa: ASSLALLAGYGYT; j_gene: TRBJ1-2; v_gene: TRBV5-1
CDR3aa: ASSGAGTGDGYT; j_gene: TRBJ1-2; v_gene: TRBV2
CDR3aa: ASREVSGHGAQY; j_gene: TRBJ2-7; v_gene: TRBV6-1
CDR3aa: ASSSTASGAISEQF; j_gene: TRBJ2-1; v_gene: TRBV11-2
CDR3aa: ASSSGRGWVTEAF; j_gene: TRBJ1-1; v_gene: TRBV28
CDR3aa: ASSQAGTGANYGYT; j_gene: TRBJ1-2; v_gene: TRBV4-1
CDR3aa: SVELGQEFTGELF; j_gene: TRBJ2-2; v_gene: TRBV29-1
CDR3aa: ASSLLTGANNEQF; j_gene: TRBJ2-1; v_gene: TRBV5-6
CDR3aa: SAQLRGWQDTQY; j_gene: TRBJ2-3; v_gene: TRBV20-1
CDR3aa: ASSYSTGLLYEQY; j_gene: TRBJ2-7; v_gene: TRBV6-5
CDR3aa: ASSIYRGSDEQY; j_gene: TRBJ2-7; v_gene: TRBV7-8
CDR3aa: ASSLGTRGGTDTQY; j_gene: TRBJ2-3; v_gene: TRBV7-9
CDR3aa: ASSPNPGRYGYT; j_gene: TRBJ1-2; v_gene: TRBV7-2
CDR3aa: ASSLALGLYEQF; j_gene: TRBJ2-1; v_gene: TRBV5-1
CDR3aa: ASKLTGIADTQY; j_gene: TRBJ2-3; v_gene: TRBV12-3/TRBV12-4
CDR3aa: ASSLYNGANVLT; j_gene: TRBJ2-6; v_gene: TRBV5-6
CDR3aa: ASSPWDRARETQY; j_gene: TRBJ2-5; v_gene: TRBV9
CDR3aa: ASSPTSGGANEQF; j_gene: TRBJ2-1; v_gene: TRBV6-1
CDR3aa: ASSSDRKLYEQY; j_gene: TRBJ2-7; v_gene: TRBV7-9
CDR3aa: ASSETRDGSYEQY; j_gene: TRBJ2-7; v_gene: TRBV25-1
CDR3aa: ASGPQRYTEAF; j_gene: TRBJ1-1; v_gene: TRBV7-2
CDR3aa: ASSPVLSSYNEQF; j_gene: TRBJ2-1; v_gene: TRBV7-9
CDR3aa: ASSTHRGQGGTEAF; j_gene: TRBJ1-1; v_gene: TRBV28
CDR3aa: ASSQTVAAHGYT; j_gene: TRBJ1-2; v_gene: TRBV4-1
CDR3aa: ASSQGGDTSDTQY; j_gene: TRBJ2-3; v_gene: TRBV3-1
CDR3aa: ASSVARGDTQY; j_gene: TRBJ2-3; v_gene: TRBV9
CDR3aa: AISEEVSAGYT; j_gene: TRBJ1-2; v_gene: TRBV10-3
CDR3aa: ASSQSTVRGYT; j_gene: TRBJ1-2; v_gene: TRBV3-1
CDR3aa: ASSSILATEETQY; j_gene: TRBJ2-5; v_gene: TRBV6-2/TRBV6-3
CDR3aa: ASVTGKENIQY; j_gene: .; v_gene: TRBV6-6
CDR3aa: ASSLGQGARDHPQH; j_gene: TRBJ1-5; v_gene: TRBV7-9